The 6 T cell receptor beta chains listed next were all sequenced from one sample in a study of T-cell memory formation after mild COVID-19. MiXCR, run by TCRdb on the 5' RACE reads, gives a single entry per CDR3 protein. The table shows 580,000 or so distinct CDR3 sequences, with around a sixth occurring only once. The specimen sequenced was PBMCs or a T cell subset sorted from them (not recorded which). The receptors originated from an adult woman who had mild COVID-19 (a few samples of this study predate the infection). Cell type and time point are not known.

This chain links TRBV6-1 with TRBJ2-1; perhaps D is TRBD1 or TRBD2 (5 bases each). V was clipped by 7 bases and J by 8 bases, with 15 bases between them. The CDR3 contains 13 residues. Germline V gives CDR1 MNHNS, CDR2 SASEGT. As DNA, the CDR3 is TGTGCCAGCACCCCAGAGGGGTACCATGAGCAGTTCTTC. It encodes CASTPEGYHEQFF.

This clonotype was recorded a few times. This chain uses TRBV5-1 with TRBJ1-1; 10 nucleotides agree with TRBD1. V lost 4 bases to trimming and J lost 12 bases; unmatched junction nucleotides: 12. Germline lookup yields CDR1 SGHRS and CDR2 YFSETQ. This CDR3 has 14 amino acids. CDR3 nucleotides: TGCGCCAGCAGCGAGCCGACCGGGACAGGGGAAACTTTCTTT. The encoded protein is CASSEPTGTGETFF. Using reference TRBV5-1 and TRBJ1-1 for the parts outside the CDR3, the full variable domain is KAGVTQTPRYLIKTRGQQVTLSCSPISGHRSVSWYQQTPGQGLQFLFEYFSETQRNKGNFPGRFSGRQFSNSRSEMNVSTLELGDSALYLCASSEPTGTGETFFGQGTRLTVV.

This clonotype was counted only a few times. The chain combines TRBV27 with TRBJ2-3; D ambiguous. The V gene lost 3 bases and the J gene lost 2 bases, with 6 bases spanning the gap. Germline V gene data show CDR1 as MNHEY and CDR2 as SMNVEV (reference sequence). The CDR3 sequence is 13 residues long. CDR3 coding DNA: TGTGCCAGCAGTTTTAGATACACAGATACGCAGTATTTT. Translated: CASSFRYTDTQYF.

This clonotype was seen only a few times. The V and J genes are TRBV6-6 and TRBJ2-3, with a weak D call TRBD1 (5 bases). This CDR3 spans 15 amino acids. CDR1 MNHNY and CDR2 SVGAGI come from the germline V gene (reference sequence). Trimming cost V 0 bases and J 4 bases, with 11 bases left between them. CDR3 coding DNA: TGTGCCAGCAGTTACTCCATAAGGGGCGCAGATACGCAGTATTTT. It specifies CASSYSIRGADTQYF.

CDR3 loop: CASSQGRGRMYEQFF. CDR3 DNA: TGCGCCAGCAGCCAAGGCAGGGGGCGAATGTATGAGCAGTTCTTC. The V gene is TRBV4-1, the J gene TRBJ2-1; 8 positions match TRBD1. The CDR3 consists of 15 residues. With V trimmed by 1 base and J by 8 bases, 7 bases remained unmatched. The germline V gene has CDR1 MGHRA and CDR2 YSYEKL.

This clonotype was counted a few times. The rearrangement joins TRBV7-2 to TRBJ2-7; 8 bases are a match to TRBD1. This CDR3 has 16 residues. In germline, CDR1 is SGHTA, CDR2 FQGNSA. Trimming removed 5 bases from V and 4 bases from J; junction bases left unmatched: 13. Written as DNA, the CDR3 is TGTGCCAGCAGCCCCCCCGTTGGACAGGGTATTTACGAGCAGTACTTC. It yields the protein CASSPPVGQGIYEQYF.